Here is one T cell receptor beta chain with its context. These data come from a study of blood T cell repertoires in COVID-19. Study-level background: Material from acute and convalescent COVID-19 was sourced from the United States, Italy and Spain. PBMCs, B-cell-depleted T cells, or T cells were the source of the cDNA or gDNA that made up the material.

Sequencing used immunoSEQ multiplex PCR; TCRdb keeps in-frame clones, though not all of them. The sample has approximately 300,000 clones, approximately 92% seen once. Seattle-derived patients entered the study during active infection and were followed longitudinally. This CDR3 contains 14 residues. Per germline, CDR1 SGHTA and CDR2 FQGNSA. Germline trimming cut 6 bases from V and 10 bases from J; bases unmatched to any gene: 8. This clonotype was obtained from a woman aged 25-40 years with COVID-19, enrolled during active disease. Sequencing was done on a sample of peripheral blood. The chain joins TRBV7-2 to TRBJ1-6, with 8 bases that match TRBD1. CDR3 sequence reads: CASSFGQGLSPLHF. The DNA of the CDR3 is TGTGCCAGCAGTTTTGGACAGGGACTGTCACCCCTCCACTTT.